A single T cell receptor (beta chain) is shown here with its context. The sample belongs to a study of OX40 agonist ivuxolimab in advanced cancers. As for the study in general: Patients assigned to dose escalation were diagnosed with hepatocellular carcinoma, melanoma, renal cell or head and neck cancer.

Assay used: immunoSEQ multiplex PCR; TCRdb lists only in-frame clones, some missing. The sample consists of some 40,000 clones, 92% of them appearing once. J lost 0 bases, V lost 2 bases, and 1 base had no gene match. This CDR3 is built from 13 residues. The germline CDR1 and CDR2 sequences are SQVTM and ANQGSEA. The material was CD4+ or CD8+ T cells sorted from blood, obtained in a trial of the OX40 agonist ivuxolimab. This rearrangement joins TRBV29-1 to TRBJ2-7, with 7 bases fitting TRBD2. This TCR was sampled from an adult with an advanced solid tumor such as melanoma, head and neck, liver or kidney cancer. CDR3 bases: TGCAGCGTTGAACTAGCGGCCTCCTACGAGCAGTACTTC. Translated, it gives CSVELAASYEQYF.